Reported below is one TCR beta chain. Some clones are missing from TCRdb's copy, which holds only in-frame ones; the method was immunoSEQ multiplex PCR. The sample has about 200,000 clones, more than 85% seen once. This sample was included in a study of blood T cell repertoires in COVID-19. Across the whole study: T cells, B-cell-depleted T cells, or PBMCs supplied cDNA or gDNA.

Germline assignment: CDR1 SGHAT and CDR2 FQNNGV. This CDR3 has 16 amino acids. After removal of 3 bases from V and 6 bases from J, the junction contained 7 bases not matched to a gene. V and J are TRBV11-2 and TRBJ2-4; TRBD2 matches 11 bases. The source is a man in his 60s with acute or convalescent COVID-19. Sequenced: peripheral blood. The CDR3 loop is CASSLGSGGARNIQYF. CDR3 DNA: TGTGCCAGCAGCTTGGGTAGCGGGGGGGCCCGAAACATTCAGTACTTC.